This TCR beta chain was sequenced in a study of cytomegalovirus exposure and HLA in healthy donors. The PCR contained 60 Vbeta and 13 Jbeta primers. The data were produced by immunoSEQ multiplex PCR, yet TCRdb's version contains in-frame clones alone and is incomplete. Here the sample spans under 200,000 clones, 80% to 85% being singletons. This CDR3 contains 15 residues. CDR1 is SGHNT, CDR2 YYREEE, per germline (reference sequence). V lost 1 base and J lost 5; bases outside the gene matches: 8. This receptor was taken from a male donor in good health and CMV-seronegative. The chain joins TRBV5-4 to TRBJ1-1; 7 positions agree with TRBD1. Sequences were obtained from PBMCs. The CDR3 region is CASSLKDRAGTEAFF. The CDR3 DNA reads TGTGCCAGCAGCTTGAAAGACAGGGCAGGAACTGAAGCTTTCTTT.